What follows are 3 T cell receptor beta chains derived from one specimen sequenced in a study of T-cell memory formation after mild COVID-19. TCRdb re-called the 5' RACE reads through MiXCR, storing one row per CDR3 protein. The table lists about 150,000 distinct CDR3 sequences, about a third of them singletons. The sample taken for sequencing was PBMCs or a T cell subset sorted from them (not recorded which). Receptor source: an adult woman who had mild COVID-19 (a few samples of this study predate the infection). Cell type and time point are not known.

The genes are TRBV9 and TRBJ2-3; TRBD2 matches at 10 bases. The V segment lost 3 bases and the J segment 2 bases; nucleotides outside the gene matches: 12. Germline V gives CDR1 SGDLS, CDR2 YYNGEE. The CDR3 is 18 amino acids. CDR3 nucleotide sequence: TGTGCCAGCAGCGGGGGGTTGTCTAGCGGGGGAACCACAGATACGCAGTATTTT. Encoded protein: CASSGGLSSGGTTDTQYF.

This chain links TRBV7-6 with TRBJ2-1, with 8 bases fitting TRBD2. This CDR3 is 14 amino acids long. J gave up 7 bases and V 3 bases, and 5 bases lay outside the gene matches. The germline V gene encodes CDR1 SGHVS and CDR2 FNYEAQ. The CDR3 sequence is CASSFRGGLNEQFF. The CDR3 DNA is TGTGCCAGCAGCTTCCGCGGGGGGTTAAATGAGCAGTTCTTC.

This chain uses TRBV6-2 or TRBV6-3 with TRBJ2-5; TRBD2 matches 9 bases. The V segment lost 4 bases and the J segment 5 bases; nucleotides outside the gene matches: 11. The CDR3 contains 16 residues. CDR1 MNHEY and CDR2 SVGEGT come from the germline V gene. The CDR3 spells CASSSRLAETSETQYF. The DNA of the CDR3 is TGTGCCAGCAGTTCTAGACTAGCGGAGACCTCGGAGACCCAGTACTTC.